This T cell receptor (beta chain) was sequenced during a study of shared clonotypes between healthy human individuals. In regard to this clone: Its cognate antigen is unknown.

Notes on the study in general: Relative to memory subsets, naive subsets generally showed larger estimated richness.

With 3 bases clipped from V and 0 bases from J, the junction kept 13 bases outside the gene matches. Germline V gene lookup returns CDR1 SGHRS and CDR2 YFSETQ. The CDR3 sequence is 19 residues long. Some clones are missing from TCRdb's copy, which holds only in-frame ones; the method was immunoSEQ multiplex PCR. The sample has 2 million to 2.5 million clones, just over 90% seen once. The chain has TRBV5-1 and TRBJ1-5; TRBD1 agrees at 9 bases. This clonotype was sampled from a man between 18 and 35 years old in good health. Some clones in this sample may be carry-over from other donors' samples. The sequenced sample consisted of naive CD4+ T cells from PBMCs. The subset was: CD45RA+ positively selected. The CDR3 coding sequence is TGCGCCAGCAGCTACCCGGGACAGGGCTTCTTTTATAGCAATCAGCCCCAGCATTTT. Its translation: CASSYPGQGFFYSNQPQHF.